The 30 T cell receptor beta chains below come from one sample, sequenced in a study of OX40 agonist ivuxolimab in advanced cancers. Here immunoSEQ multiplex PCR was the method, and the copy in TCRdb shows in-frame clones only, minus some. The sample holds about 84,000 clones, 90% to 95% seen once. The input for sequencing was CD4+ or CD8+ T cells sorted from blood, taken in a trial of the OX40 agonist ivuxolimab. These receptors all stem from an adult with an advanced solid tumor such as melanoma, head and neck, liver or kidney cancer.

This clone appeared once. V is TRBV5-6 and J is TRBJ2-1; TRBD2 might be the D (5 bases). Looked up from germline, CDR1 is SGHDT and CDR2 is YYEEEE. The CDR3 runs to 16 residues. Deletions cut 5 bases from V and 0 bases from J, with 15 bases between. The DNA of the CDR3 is TGTGCCAGCAGGGCTGGCGGGTTGAGCTCCTACAATGAGCAGTTCTTC. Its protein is CASRAGGLSSYNEQFF.

The CDR3 loop is CASSQDGGATDTQYF. Written as DNA, the CDR3 is TGCGCCAGCAGCCAAGATGGCGGGGCCACAGATACGCAGTATTTT. This chain connects TRBV4-3 to TRBJ2-3; tentatively, D is TRBD2 (6 bases). Germline-derived CDR1 and CDR2 are LGHNA and YSLEER. The CDR3 sequence is 15 residues long. V was shortened by 0 bases and J by 2 bases, with 9 bases between the two germline ends.

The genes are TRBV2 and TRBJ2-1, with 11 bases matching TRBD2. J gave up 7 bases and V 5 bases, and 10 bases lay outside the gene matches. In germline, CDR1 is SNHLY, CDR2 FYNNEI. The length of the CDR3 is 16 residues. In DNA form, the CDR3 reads TGTGCCAGCAGTACCTCCGGGACTAGCGGCCGTAATGAGCAGTTCTTC. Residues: CASSTSGTSGRNEQFF.

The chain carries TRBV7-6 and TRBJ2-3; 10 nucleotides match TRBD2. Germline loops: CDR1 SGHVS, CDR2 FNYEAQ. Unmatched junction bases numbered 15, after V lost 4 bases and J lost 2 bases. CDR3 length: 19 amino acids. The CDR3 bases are TGTGCCAGCAGCTCTACTTCTTGGACTAGCGGACCTTACACAGATACGCAGTATTTT. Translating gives CASSSTSWTSGPYTDTQYF. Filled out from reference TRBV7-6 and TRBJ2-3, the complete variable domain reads GAGVSQSPRYKVTKRGQDVALRCDPISGHVSLYWYRQALGQGPEFLTYFNYEAQQDKSGLPNDRFSAERPEGSISTLTIQRTEQRDSAMYRCASSSTSWTSGPYTDTQYFGPGTRLTVL.

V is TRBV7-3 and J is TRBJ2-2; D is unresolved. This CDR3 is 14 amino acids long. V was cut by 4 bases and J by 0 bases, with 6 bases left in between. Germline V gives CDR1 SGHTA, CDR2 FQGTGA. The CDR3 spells CASSSGPNTGELFF. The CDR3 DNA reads TGTGCCAGCAGCTCGGGTCCGAACACCGGGGAGCTGTTTTTT.

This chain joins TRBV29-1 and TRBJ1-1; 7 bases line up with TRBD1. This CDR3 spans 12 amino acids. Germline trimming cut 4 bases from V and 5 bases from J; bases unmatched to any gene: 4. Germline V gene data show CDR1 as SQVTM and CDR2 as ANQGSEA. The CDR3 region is CSVVDRRTEAFF. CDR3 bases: TGCAGCGTTGTGGACAGGCGGACTGAAGCTTTCTTT. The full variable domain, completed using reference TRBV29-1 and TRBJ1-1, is SAVISQKPSRDICQRGTSLTIQCQVDSQVTMMFWYRQQPGQSLTLIATANQGSEATYESGFVIDKFPISRPNLTFSTLTVSNMSPEDSSIYLCSVVDRRTEAFFGQGTRLTVV.

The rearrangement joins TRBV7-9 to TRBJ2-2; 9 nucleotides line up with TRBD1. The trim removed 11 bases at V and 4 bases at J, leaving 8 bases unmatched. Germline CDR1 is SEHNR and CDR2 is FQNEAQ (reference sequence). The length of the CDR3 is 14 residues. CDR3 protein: CAASRDRATGELFF. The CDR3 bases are TGTGCCGCCTCTCGGGACAGGGCCACCGGGGAGCTGTTTTTT.

The CDR3 DNA follows: TGCGCCAGCAGCCCCGGGGATCCATATGGCTACACCTTC. Translated: CASSPGDPYGYTF. This chain links TRBV4-1 with TRBJ1-2; D is undetermined. Trimming took off 4 bases at V and 5 bases at J, with 11 bases between the two ends. Germline V gene sequence: CDR1 MGHRA, CDR2 YSYEKL. The CDR3 covers 13 residues.

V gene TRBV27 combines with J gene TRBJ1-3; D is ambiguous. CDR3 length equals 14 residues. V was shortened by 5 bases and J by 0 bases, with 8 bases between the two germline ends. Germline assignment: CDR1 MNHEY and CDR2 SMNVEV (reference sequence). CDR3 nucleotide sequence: TGTGCCAGCAGTCCGTTCTTCTCTGGAAACACCATATATTTT. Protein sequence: CASSPFFSGNTIYF.

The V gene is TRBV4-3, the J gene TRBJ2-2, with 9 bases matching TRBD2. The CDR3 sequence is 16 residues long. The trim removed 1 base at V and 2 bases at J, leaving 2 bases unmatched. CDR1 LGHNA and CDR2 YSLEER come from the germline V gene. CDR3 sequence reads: CASSQGTSVNTGELFF. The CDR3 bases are TGCGCCAGCAGCCAAGGGACTAGCGTTAACACCGGGGAGCTGTTTTTT.

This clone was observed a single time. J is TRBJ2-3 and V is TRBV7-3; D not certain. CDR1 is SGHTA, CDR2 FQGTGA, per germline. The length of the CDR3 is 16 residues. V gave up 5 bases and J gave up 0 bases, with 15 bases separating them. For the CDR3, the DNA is TGTGCCAGCAGCGCGTTTTCTACCATCAGCACAGATACGCAGTATTTT. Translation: CASSAFSTISTDTQYF.

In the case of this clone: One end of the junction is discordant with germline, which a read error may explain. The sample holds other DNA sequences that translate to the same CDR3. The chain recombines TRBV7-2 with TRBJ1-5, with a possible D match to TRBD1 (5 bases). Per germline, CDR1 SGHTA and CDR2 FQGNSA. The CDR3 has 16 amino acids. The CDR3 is CASSLAGMYSNQPQHF. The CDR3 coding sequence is TGTGCCAGCAGCCTAGCAGGGATGTATAGCAATCAGCCCCAGCATTTT.

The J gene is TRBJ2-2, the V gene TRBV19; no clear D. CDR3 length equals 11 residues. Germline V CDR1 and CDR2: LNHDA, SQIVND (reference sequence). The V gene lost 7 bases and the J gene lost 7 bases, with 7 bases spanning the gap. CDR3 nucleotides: TGTGCCAGTACCCGAGGCGGGGAGCTGTTTTTT. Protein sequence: CASTRGGELFF.

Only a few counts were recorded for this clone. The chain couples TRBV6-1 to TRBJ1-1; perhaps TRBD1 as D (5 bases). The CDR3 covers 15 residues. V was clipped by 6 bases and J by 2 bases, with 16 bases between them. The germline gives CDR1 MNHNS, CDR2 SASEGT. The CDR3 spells CASRRDEFGNTEAFF. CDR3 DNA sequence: TGTGCCAGCAGGAGGGACGAATTCGGAAACACTGAAGCTTTCTTT.

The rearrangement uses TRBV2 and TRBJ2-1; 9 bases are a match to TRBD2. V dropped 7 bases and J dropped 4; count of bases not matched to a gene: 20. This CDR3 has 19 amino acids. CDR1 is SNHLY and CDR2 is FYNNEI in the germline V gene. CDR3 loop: CASTAGVASGEILYNEQFF. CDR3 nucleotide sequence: TGTGCCAGCACCGCGGGGGTGGCTAGCGGGGAAATCCTATACAATGAGCAGTTCTTC.

CDR3 sequence reads: CASSLGTGDIETQYF. The CDR3 bases are TGTGCCAGCAGCCTCGGGACAGGGGACATAGAGACCCAGTACTTC. The chain uses TRBV7-9 and TRBJ2-5, with 10 bases identical to TRBD1. Germline V lookup: CDR1 SEHNR, CDR2 FQNEAQ (reference sequence). CDR3 length equals 15 residues. V was pared by 5 bases and J by 4 bases, with 7 bases of the junction left unmatched. The complete variable domain, with remaining parts taken from reference TRBV7-9 and TRBJ2-5, reads DTGVSQNPRHKITKRGQNVTFRCDPISEHNRLYWYRQTLGQGPEFLTYFQNEAQLEKSRLLSDRFSAERPKGSFSTLEIQRTEQGDSAMYLCASSLGTGDIETQYFGPGTRLLVL.

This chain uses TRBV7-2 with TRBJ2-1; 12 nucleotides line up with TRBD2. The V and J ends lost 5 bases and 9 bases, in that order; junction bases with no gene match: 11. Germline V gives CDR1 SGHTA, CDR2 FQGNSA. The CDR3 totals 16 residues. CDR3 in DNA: TGTGCCAGCAGCCTTCTAGCGGGAGGGCCAAGAGGTGAGCAGTTCTTC. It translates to CASSLLAGGPRGEQFF.

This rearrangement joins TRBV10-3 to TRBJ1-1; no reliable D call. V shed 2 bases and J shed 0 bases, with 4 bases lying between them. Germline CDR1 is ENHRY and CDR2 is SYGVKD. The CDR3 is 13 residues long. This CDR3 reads CAISEGLNTEAFF. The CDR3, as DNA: TGTGCCATCAGTGAGGGGCTGAACACTGAAGCTTTCTTT.

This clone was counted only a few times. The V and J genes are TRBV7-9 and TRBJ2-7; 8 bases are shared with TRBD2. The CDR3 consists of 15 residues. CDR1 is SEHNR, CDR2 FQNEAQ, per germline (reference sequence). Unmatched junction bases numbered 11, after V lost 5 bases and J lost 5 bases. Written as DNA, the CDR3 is TGTGCCAGCAGCCCTACGGGGTCGGGGGGGCACGAGCAGTACTTC. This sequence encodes CASSPTGSGGHEQYF.

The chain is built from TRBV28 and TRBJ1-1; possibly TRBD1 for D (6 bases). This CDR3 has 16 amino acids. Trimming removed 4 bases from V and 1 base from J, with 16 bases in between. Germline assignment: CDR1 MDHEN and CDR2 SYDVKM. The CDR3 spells CASSSKYRASNTEAFF. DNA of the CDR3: TGTGCCAGCAGTTCCAAGTACAGGGCTTCGAACACTGAAGCTTTCTTT.

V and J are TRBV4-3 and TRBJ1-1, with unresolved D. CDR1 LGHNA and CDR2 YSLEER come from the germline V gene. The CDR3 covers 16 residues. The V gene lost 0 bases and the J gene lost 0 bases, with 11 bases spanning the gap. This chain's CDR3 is CASSQDPTQMNTEAFF. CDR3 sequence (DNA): TGCGCCAGCAGCCAAGATCCGACCCAGATGAACACTGAAGCTTTCTTT.

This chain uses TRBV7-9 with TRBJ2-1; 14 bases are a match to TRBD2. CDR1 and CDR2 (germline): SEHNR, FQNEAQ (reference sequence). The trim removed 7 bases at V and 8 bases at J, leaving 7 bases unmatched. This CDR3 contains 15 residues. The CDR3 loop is CASTQGTSGSDEQFF. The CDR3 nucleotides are TGTGCCAGCACCCAGGGGACTAGCGGGAGCGATGAGCAGTTCTTC. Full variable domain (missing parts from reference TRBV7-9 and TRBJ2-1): DTGVSQNPRHKITKRGQNVTFRCDPISEHNRLYWYRQTLGQGPEFLTYFQNEAQLEKSRLLSDRFSAERPKGSFSTLEIQRTEQGDSAMYLCASTQGTSGSDEQFFGPGTRLTVL.

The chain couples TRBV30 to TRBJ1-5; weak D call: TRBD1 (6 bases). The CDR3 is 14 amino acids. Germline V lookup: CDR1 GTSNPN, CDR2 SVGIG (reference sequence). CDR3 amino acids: CAWGGPGIDQPQHF. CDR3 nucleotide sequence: TGTGCATGGGGGGGGCCAGGGATCGATCAGCCCCAGCATTTT.

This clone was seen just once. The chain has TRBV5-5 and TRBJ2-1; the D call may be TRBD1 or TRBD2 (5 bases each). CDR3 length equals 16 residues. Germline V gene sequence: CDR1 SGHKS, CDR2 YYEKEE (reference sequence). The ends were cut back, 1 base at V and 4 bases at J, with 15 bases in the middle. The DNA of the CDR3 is TGTGCCAGCAGCTTGTTTGGGCAGGGAGCATACAATGAGCAGTTCTTC. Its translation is CASSLFGQGAYNEQFF.

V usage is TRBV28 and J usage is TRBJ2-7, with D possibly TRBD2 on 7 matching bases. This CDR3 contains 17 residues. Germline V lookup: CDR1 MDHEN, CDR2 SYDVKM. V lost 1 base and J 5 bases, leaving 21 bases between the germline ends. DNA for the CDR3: TGTGCCAGCAGTTTATATATGGGGGGCGGGAGTACCGACGAGCAGTACTTC. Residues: CASSLYMGGGSTDEQYF.

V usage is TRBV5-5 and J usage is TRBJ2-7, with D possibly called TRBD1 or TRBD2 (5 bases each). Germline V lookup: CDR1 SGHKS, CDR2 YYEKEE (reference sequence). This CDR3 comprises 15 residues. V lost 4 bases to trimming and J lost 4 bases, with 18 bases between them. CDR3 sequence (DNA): TGTGCCAGCAGCACAAGGGACCGACCCGTGTACGAGCAGTACTTC. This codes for CASSTRDRPVYEQYF.

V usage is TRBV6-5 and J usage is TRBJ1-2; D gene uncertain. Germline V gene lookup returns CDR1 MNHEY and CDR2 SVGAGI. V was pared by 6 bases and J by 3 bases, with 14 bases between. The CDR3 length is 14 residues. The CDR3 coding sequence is TGTGCCAGCAGCGATAGGACGGAACACTATGGCTACACCTTC. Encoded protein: CASSDRTEHYGYTF.

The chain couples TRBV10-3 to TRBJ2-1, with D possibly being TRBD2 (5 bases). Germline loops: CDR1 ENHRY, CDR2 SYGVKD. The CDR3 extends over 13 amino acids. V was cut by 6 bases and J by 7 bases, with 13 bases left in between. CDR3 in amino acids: CAIREEGENEQFF. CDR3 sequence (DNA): TGTGCCATCAGGGAAGAGGGCGAAAATGAGCAGTTCTTC.

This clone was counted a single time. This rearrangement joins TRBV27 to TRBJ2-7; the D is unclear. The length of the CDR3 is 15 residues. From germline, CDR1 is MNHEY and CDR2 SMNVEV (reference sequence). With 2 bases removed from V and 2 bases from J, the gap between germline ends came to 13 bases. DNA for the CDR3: TGTGCCAGCAGTTTAGGTGGAACAGCGCCCTACGAGCAGTACTTC. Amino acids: CASSLGGTAPYEQYF.

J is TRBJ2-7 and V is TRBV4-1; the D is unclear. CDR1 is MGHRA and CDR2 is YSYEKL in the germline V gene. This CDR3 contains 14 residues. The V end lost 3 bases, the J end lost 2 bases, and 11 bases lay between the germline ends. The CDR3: CASSQATTAYEQYF. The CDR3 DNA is TGCGCCAGCAGCCAGGCTACGACCGCCTACGAGCAGTACTTC.